The clone carrying this T cell receptor beta chain was observed a handful of times. What it recognizes is unknown. The data were taken from a study of shared clonotypes between healthy human individuals. Study-level results: The genetic and exposure-history diversity represented was limited by few donors. Sorted-subset sequencing, rarefaction showed, was incomplete despite large depth. Among a handful of donors, roughly 5% of naive CD4 clonotypes were found in common.

The protocol was immunoSEQ multiplex PCR, while the TCRdb copy is restricted to in-frame clones and leaves out a portion. The data contain approximately 2.5 million clones, approximately 94% of them singletons. Between the trimmed V and J ends, which lost 0 bases and 5 bases, there was a span of 8 bases. CDR1 and CDR2 from the germline V gene are SGHAT and FQNNGV. This CDR3 spans 14 amino acids. V gene TRBV11-2 combines with J gene TRBJ1-5; D unresolved. Material for sequencing was naive CD4+ T cells from PBMCs. Subset described: CD45RA+ positively selected. The sequence came from a man between 18 and 35 years old in good health. Some clones in this sample may be carry-over from other donors' samples. The CDR3 DNA reads TGTGCCAGCAGCTTAGAGAGGGAGGATCAGCCCCAGCATTTT. Its protein is CASSLEREDQPQHF.